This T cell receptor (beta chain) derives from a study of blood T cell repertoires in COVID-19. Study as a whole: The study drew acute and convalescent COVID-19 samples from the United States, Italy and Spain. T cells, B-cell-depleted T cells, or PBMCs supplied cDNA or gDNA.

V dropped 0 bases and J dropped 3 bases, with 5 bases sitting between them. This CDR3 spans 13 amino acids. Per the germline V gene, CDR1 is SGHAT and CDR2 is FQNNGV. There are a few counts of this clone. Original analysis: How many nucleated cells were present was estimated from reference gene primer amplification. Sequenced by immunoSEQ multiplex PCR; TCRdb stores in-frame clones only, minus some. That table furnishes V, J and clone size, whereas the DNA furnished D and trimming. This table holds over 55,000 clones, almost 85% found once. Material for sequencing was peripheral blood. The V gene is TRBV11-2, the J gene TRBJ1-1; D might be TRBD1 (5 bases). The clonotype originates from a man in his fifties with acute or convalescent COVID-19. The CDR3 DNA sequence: TGTGCCAGCAGCTTAGACAGGGACACTGAAGCTTTCTTT. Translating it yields CASSLDRDTEAFF.